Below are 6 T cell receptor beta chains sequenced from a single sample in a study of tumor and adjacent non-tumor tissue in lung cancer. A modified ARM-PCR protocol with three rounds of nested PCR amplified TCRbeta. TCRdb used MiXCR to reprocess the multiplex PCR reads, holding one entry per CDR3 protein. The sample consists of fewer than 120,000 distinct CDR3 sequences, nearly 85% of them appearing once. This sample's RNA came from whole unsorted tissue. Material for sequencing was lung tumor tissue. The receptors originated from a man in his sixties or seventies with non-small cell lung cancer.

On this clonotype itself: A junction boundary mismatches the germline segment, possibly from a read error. CDR3 amino acids: CSARDLPDSECRETQYF. The CDR3 region has the DNA TGCAGTGCTAGAGATCTGCCGGATAGCGAGTGTCGTGAGACCCAGTACTTT. J is TRBJ2-5 and V is TRBV20-1; the D gene is possibly TRBD2 (5 bases). Germline-derived CDR1 and CDR2 are DFQATT and SNEGSKA (reference sequence). The CDR3 is made up of 17 amino acids.

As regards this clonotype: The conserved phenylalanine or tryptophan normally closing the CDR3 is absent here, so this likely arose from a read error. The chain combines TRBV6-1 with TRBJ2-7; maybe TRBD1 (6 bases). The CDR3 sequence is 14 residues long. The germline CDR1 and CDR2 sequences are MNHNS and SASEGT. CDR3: CTGSEAQGTREQYL. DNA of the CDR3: TGTACCGGCAGTGAGGCACAGGGAACAAGGGAGCAGTACCTC.

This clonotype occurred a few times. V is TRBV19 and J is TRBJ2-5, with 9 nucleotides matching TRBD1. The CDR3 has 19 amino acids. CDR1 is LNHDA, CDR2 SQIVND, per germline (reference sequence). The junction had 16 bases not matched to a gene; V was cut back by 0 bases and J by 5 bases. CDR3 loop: CASSIDLGQGTVGRETQYF. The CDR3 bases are TGTGCCAGTAGTATAGATCTTGGACAGGGGACCGTCGGTCGGGAGACCCAGTACTTC.

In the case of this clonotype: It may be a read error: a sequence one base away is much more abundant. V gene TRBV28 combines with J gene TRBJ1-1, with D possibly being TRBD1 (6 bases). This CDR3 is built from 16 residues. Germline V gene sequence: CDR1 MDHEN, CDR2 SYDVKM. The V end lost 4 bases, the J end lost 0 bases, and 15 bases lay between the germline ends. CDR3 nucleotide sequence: TGTGCCAGCAGTTCCCCCGCAGGGGAAGTGAACACTGAAGCTTTCTTT. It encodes CASSSPAGEVNTEAFF.

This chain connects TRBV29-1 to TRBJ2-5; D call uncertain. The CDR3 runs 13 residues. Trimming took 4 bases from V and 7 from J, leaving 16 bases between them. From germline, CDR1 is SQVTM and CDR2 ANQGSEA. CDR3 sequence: CSVVDFSHGTQYF. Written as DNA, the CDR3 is TGCAGCGTTGTCGATTTTTCTCATGGGACCCAGTACTTC.

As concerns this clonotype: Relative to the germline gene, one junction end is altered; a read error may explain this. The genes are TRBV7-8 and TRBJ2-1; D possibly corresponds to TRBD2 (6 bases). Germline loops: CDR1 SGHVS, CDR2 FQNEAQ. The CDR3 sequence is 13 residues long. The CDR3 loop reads CASSLAVGNEQFF. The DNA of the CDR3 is TGTGCCAGTAGCTTAGCGGTGGGGAATGAGCAGTTCTTC.